This T cell receptor beta chain was identified during a study of cytomegalovirus exposure and HLA in healthy donors (dated by TCRdb to about 2017). With regard to the full study: An earlier analysis of some 550 of the donors reported 250 to 350 Gb of sequence data and 117 million unique TCR beta sequences from around 200 million T cells. Roughly 300 gigabases of sequencing data and some 85 million unique TCR sequences were included in an early release covering around 650 HLA-typed donors. Of the roughly 390 genotyped donors, 81% fell in the genetic ancestry cluster associated with self-reported Caucasian donors. The study was designed to test whether signatures of past pathogen exposure could be identified by cataloging public T cell receptors. The T cell repertoires of around 670 subjects were profiled by immunosequencing and related to cytomegalovirus serostatus. In addition to the first cohort of about 650 subjects, a separate validation cohort of over 90 different subjects was used. To predict cytomegalovirus infection status, the study combined high-throughput TCR immunosequencing, statistical association of individual TCRs with disease status, and machine learning. To study patterns of TCR occurrence, a later analysis re-analyzed previously published TCR beta repertoires from more than 550 donors and added high-resolution HLA genotyping. In the later analysis, no new phenotypic data were used to find candidate immune exposures; instead, reliance was placed on TCR beta sequences and their occurrence across donors. An earlier analysis of several hundred of the donors applied high-throughput TCR beta sequencing to assess whether each TCR beta V gene segment acted as functional or pseudogenic. Donor age, sex, ethnicity and CMV serostatus were collected together with the repertoire data. A later genetic analysis took genome-wide SNP genotypes for about 55% of the 666 donors and used that subset as a discovery cohort. Every repertoire in the discovery cohort had been generated on one and the same sequencing platform. HLA typing covered class I and class II loci at four-digit resolution. Typing coverage varied by locus: about 620-630 donors for A, B, C, DRB1 and DQB1; roughly 510 for DQA1; more than 600 for DPA1; roughly 470 for DPB1. Roughly five DR-DQ haplotypes were handled as single units for association and clustering, since linkage in the cohort was strong. On average, 235,054 unique TCR beta nucleotide sequences were sequenced per donor among more than 350 genotyped donors of the cohort, with about 19% of those sequences being non-productive.

Overall study outcomes, separate from this receptor: Broadly in line with IMGT annotations, most TCR beta V segments showed up in productive rearrangements about 87% or about 30% of the time in an earlier analysis of about 500 of the donors. Compared with equally common non-associated chains, HLA-associated TCR beta chains in a later analysis were more clonally expanded and had lower generation probabilities. Because counts were too low, about 18 rarely observed V segments, including chromosome 9 orphons, were excluded from the earlier analysis of around 640 of the donors. A few of the identified cytomegalovirus-associated TCR beta chains were confirmed in vitro to be specific for cytomegalovirus antigens. Roughly uniform sequencing depth across donors was assumed in presence/absence analyses, although this assumption may not hold. The authors suggested that the approach could potentially be generalized to other disease states and immunological phenotypes. At a false discovery rate of 0.05, a later analysis linked 15,000 to 20,000 TCR beta sequences to specific HLA alleles. According to a later analysis, parvovirus B19, influenza, CMV and Epstein-Barr virus appeared linked to several top co-occurrence clusters. For the cohort, immune exposure information was limited to CMV serostatus. In a later analysis, the rate of TCR association differed among HLA loci, with DRB1 alleles having the most associated TCRs and HLA-C alleles having the fewest. Across donors, most TCR sequences were observed very rarely, whereas some public TCRs were present in many individuals. The classifier was reported to diagnose cytomegalovirus status with high specificity and sensitivity in both the original cohort and the validation cohort. A cluster of highly shared sequence variants was judged likely to be a technical artifact of the sequencing pipeline. Because some donors lacked HLA typing at each locus, the association tests relied only on the typed subset. Most CMV-associated TCR beta chains appeared to be HLA-restricted in a later analysis, and the HLA associations seemed to be driven largely by CMV exposure. Linkage disequilibrium might explain the correlated functional status among segregating V segments, but an unknown experimental factor could not be excluded. This cohort had only TCR beta chains sequenced, and the lack of alpha or paired-chain data limited which features could be detected. A further reported finding was that TCR beta sequences accurately predicted the HLA-A and HLA-B alleles for most subjects in the first cohort. The study listed 150 to 200 TCR beta chains as associated with cytomegalovirus. According to a later genetic analysis, donors in an Asian-associated ancestry cluster had fewer N-insertions in productive TCRs than the roughly 700-donor mean. The 87-base-pair reads could not distinguish some IMGT-functional V segments, including TRBV6-2 and TRBV6-3, so those segments were excluded. V-gene and J-gene trimming of TCR beta chains was associated with a missense DCLRE1C variant in a later genetic analysis, and the association was replicated in an independent cohort. Strong co-occurrence of HLA alleles, especially DR and DQ, made assigning TCR associations to individual alleles difficult.

V and J lose 3 bases and 2 bases, and a span of 13 bases separates them. Per the germline V gene, SGHRS is the CDR1 and YFSETQ is the CDR2. CDR3 length: 15 amino acids, cysteine to phenylalanine. CDR3 DNA is the only sequence kept; it has 45 bases, read in frame from the first base. In regard to this clone: The antigen it binds to is not known. No clone much larger than this one lies a single base away; base qualities are absent.

The receptor library was made with the immunoSEQ multiplex PCR assay. For the multiplex PCR, a mixture combining 60 forward primers for TCR Vbeta segments and 13 reverse primers for TCR Jbeta segments was used. A multiplex PCR assay on genomic DNA amplified the CDR3 region of rearranged TCR beta genes. Amplified TCR beta libraries were sequenced as 87-base-pair reads on the Illumina HiSeq System. On the authors' methods: In a later analysis, tens of millions of unique TCR beta chains were counted across the roughly 610 repertoires, and approximately 11 million of these chains were shared by at least two donors. A nearest-neighbor algorithm error-corrected the raw reads and collapsed the reads into unique sequences, merging closely related sequences to remove PCR and sequencing errors. Alignment of CDR3 sequences to IMGT reference sequences was used to assign V, D and J gene segments. For a sequence to be retained, a match of at least six nucleotides to both a V gene segment and a J gene segment was required. Rearrangements were called productive when the CDR3 lacked stop codons and stayed in frame with V and J; all others were non-productive. Following IMGT convention, CDR3 was defined as the stretch from the second conserved V-encoded cysteine to the conserved J-encoded phenylalanine. The earlier analysis of roughly 590 of the donors excluded sequences that lacked an unambiguous match to a single V gene segment. In an earlier analysis of more than 500 of the donors, a V segment was called functional when productive rearrangements were above 56.7%, and segregating when the standard deviation between donors exceeded 5%. A statistical classification framework was built for diagnosing cytomegalovirus status from the catalog of TCR beta chain sequences. V and J gene assignment, in a later analysis, came from comparing TCR nucleotide sequences with IMGT/GENE-DB human TR gene sequences. A later analysis assigned CDR3 sequences and most-parsimonious VDJ recombination scenarios with the TCRdist pipeline. In a later analysis, each TCR beta chain was defined by its CDR3 amino acid sequence together with its V-gene family, and reads without a unique V-gene family were excluded. A later analysis removed 450 to 600 highly shared, low-generation-probability nucleotide sequences to deal with suspected cross-contamination and a sequencing artifact. In a later analysis, a clonal expansion index was calculated for each public chain from normalized within-repertoire ranks of inferred template counts. A later analysis computed generation probabilities with a VDJ recombination model fitted to out-of-frame rearrangements, and checked the results against IGoR. A later analysis scored TCR-TCR, TCR-HLA and TCR-CMV co-occurrence with hypergeometric tests, applying a repertoire-size bias correction to TCR pairs. False discovery rates were estimated in a later analysis by permuting HLA or CMV assignments 20 times. In a later analysis, co-occurring TCRs were grouped using DBSCAN, with TCRdist sequence similarity added in when clustering inside HLA-allele-positive subsets. Co-occurrence clustering excluded repertoires with fewer than 30,000 or more than 120,000 public chains, plus five with anomalous nucleotide sharing. Not all clones reach the TCRdb copy of this immuneACCESS table, which keeps in-frame sequences only. Checked studies attribute under half of the gap to unresolved V genes and leave the rest unexplained. That table supplies the V and J calls and clone size; D and trimming were determined from the DNA. The sample table records roughly 190,000 clones; over 70% of these occur just once. The leading ten clones occupy around 1.6% of the sample.

The cohort comprised some 730 healthy bone marrow donors. At the time of sampling, all cohort members were nominally healthy, though unrecorded immune exposures were likely present. The donor was CMV seropositive and was included in the group of approximately 310 seropositive cohort members. Each donor provided a peripheral blood sample, and peripheral blood mononuclear cells were used for TCR beta sequencing. The Qiagen DNeasy Blood Extraction Kit was used to extract genomic DNA from the blood cell samples. Material for sequencing was PBMCs. This TCR was recovered from a man between 35 and 55 years old in good health and CMV-seropositive. The chain uses TRBV5-1 and TRBJ2-3, with the D gene uncertain. CDR3 loop: CASSSSAADTDTQYF. The nucleotide sequence is TGCGCCAGCAGCTCATCGGCTGCGGACACAGATACGCAGTATTTT.